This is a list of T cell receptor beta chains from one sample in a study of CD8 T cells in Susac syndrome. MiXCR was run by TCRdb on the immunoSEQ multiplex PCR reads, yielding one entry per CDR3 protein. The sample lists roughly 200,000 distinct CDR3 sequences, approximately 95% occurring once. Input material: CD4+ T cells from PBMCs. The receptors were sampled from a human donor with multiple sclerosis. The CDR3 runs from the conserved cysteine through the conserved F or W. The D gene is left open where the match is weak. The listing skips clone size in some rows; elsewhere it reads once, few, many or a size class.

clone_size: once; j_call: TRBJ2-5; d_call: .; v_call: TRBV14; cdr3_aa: CASSQVGLGETQYF; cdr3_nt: TGTGCCAGCAGCCAAGTTGGCCTGGGGGAGACCCAGTACTTC
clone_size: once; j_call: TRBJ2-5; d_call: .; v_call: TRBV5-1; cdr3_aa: CPHPLQETQYF; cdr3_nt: TGCCCGCATCCCCTCCAAGAGACCCAGTACTTC
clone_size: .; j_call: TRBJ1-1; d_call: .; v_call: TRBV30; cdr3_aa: CAWKGVPTEAFF; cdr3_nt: TGTGCCTGGAAAGGGGTCCCCACTGAAGCTTTCTTT
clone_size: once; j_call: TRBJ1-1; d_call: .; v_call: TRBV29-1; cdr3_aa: CSVEYLNTEAFF; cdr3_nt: TGCAGCGTTGAGTACCTGAACACTGAAGCTTTCTTT
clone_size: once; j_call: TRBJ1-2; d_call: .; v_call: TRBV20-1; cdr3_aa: CSARPGVDYGYTF; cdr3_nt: TGCAGTGCTAGACCAGGGGTGGACTATGGCTACACCTTC
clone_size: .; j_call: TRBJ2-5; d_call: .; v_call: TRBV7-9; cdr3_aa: CASSLAAGNQETQYF; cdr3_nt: TGTGCCAGCAGCTTAGCGGCAGGGAATCAAGAGACCCAGTACTTC
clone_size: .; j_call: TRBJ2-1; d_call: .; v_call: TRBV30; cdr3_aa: CAWSVEGNEQFF; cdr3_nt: TGTGCCTGGAGTGTTGAGGGAAACGAGCAGTTCTTC
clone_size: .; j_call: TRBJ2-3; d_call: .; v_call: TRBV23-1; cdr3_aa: CASSQSPGGRCSDTQYF; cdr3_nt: TGCGCCAGCAGTCAATCGCCGGGGGGCAGGTGTTCAGATACGCAGTATTTT
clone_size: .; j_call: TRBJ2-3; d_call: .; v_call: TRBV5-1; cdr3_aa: CASSLASAKDTQYF; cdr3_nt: TGCGCCAGCAGCTTGGCCTCGGCGAAAGATACGCAGTATTTT
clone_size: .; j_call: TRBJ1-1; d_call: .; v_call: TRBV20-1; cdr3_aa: CSARVSTVNTEAFF; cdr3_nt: TGCAGTGCTAGAGTCTCCACAGTGAACACTGAAGCTTTCTTT
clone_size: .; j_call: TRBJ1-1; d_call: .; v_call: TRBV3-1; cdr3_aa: CASSESSGLATEAFF; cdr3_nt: TGTGCCAGCAGCGAAAGCTCGGGGTTGGCCACTGAAGCTTTCTTT
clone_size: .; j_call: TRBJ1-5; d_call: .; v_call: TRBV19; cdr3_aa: CASSILGTVRQPQHF; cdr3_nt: TGTGCCAGTAGTATACTTGGAACGGTTCGACAGCCCCAGCATTTT
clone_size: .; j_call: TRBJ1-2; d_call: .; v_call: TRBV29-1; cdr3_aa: CSVISGGGYGYTF; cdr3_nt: TGCAGCGTGATATCGGGGGGCGGTTATGGCTACACCTTC
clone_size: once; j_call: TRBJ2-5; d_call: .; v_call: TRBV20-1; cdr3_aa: CSARGPEETQYF; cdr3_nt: TGCAGTGCTAGAGGACCCGAAGAGACCCAGTACTTC
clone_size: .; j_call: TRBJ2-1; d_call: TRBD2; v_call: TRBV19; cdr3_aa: CASSIAGGPWNEQFF; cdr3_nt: TGTGCCAGTAGTATAGCGGGGGGGCCTTGGAATGAGCAGTTCTTC
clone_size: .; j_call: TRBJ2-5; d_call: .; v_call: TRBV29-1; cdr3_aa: CSVSPLGQQETQYF; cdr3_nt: TGCAGCGTTTCCCCCCTTGGACAGCAAGAGACCCAGTACTTC
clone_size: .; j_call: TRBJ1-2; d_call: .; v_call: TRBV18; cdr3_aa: CASSPPSRDGYTF; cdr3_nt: TGTGCCAGCTCACCACCGTCGAGGGACGGCTACACCTTC
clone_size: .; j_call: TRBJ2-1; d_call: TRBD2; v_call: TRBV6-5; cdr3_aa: CASSTRSGGSEQFF; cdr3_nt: TGTGCCAGCAGTACCCGGAGCGGGGGGAGCGAGCAGTTCTTC
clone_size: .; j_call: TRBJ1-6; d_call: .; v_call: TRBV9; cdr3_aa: CASSDLRGQGSLHF; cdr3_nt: TGTGCCAGCAGCGATTTGAGGGGACAAGGGTCCCTCCACTTT
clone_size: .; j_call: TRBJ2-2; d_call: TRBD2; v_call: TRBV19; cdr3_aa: CASNSGGATGELFF; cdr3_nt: TGTGCCAGTAACAGCGGGGGCGCAACCGGGGAGCTGTTTTTT
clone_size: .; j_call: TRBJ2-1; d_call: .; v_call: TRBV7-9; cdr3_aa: CASSFSGSRDEQFF; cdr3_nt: TGTGCCAGCAGCTTTAGTGGTAGTCGCGATGAGCAGTTCTTC
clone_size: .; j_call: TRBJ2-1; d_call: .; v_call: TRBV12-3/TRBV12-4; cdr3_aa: CASSLGLSRNEQFF; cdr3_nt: TGTGCCAGCAGTTTAGGACTATCCCGCAATGAGCAGTTCTTC
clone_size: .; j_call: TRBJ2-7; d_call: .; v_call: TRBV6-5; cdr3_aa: CASSYRGAEQYF; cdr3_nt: TGTGCCAGCAGTTACCGAGGGGCGGAGCAGTACTTC
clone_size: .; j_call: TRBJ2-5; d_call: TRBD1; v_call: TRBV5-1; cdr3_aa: CASSLDRGRWETQYF; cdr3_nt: TGCGCCAGCAGCTTGGACAGGGGGCGCTGGGAGACCCAGTACTTC
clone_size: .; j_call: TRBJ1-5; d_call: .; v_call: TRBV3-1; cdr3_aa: CASSQGIRSNQPQHF; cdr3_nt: TGTGCCAGCAGCCAAGGGATTCGTAGCAATCAGCCCCAGCATTTT
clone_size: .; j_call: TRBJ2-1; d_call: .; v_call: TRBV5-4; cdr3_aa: CASSFRDGGLNQQFF; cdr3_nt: TGTGCCAGCAGCTTCCGGGACGGCGGTCTTAATCAGCAGTTCTTC
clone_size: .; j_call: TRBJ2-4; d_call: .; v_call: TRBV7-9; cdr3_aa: CASSLVRRNIQYF; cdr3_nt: TGTGCCAGCAGCTTAGTACGGAGGAACATTCAGTACTTC
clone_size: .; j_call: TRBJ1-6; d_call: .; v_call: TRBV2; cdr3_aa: CASRGQINSPLHF; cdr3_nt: TGTGCCAGCAGAGGCCAGATTAATTCACCCCTCCACTTT
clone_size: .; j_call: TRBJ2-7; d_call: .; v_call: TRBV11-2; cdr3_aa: CASSLGSGVEQYF; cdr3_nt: TGTGCCAGCAGCTTAGGGTCCGGGGTCGAGCAGTACTTC